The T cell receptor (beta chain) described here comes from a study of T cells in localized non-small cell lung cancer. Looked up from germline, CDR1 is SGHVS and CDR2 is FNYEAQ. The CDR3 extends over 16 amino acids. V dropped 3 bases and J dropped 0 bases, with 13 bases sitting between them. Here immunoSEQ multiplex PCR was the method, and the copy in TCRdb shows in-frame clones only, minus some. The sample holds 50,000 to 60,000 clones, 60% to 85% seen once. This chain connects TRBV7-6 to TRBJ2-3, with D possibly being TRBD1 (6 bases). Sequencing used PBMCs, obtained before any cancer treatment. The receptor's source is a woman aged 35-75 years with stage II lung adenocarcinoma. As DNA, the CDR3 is TGTGCCAGCAGCTTGGACAGAGGGGCTAGCACAGATACGCAGTATTTT. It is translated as CASSLDRGASTDTQYF.